This TCR beta chain was sequenced during a study of response to subunit inactivated influenza vaccine. A remark on this clonotype: What it binds is unknown.

V shed 5 bases and J shed 0 bases, with 15 bases lying between them. The length of the CDR3 is 15 residues. Germline V gene sequence: CDR1 DFQATT, CDR2 SNEGSKA (reference sequence). TCRdb re-analysed the RT-PCR reads in MiXCR, keeping a single row per CDR3 protein. The data contain about half a million distinct CDR3 sequences, about 7.6% of them singletons. Points from the study as a whole: The authors put forward the suggestion that each seasonal influenza vaccination may bring in only a limited number of new T cells.

The gene calls are TRBV20-1 and TRBJ2-3; D not certain. Sample: PBMCs from blood, taken around 25 months after vaccination. The receptor's source is a man aged 50-75 years who received an inactivated influenza vaccine. CDR3: CSAEETFSSTDTQYF. CDR3 nucleotides: TGCAGTGCTGAGGAGACATTCTCTAGCACAGATACGCAGTATTTT.